This T cell receptor (beta chain) was sequenced during a study of blood T cells in healthy people across ages. Overall study: Researchers report that template switching captured about one barcoded beta molecule per two T cells.

Using a J-beta primer mix together with a sample-barcoded 5' primer, a second PCR was run for roughly 7 to 11 cycles. Each cDNA molecule was tagged by a template-switch adaptor with 12 random nucleotides. TCRdb called the 5' RACE reads again in MiXCR, with one record for every CDR3 protein. The top ten clones hold about 21% of a sample with some 1.8 million distinct CDR3 sequences, about two fifths of them seen once. Samples each had at least 5.5 micrograms of total RNA extracted. The material sequenced was blood. The receptor's source is a human donor in good health.

CDR3 loop: CASNPQGGTGANVLTF. The CDR3 coding sequence is TGTGCCAGCAATCCCCAGGGGGGGACTGGGGCCAACGTCCTGACTTTC. This chain uses TRBV6-6 with TRBJ2-6; TRBD1 or TRBD2 may be the D gene (7 bases each). The CDR3 contains 16 residues. With 7 bases removed from V and 2 bases from J, the gap between germline ends came to 15 bases. Germline V gene data show CDR1 as MNHNY and CDR2 as SVGAGI (reference sequence).